This entry concerns a single TCR beta chain. What it binds is not known. A single base separates this from a much larger clone, so it may be a read error. MiXCR, applied by TCRdb to the reads, yields one record per CDR3 protein. The data hold roughly 100,000 distinct CDR3 sequences, with approximately 17% observed a single time. The entry originates in a study of T cell repertoires in cytomegalovirus infection. Study summary: Public TCR beta signatures provided an indication of both CMV infection and a matching HLA type. Study-wide results and caveats: HLA-C-restricted TCR beta clonotypes specific for CMV led the ex vivo response.

Source material: PBMCs. The receptor's source is a human donor in good health (CMV status not recorded). Some clones in this sample may be carry-over from other donors' samples.

The CDR3 DNA follows: TGTGCCAGCAGTTCGCCGAGCGCCCCATTCACAGATGCGCAGTATTTT. Its protein product is CASSSPSAPFTDAQYF. V and J are TRBV7-2 and TRBJ2-3, with D hard to call. Germline V CDR1 and CDR2: SGHTA, FQGNSA. The CDR3 consists of 16 residues.